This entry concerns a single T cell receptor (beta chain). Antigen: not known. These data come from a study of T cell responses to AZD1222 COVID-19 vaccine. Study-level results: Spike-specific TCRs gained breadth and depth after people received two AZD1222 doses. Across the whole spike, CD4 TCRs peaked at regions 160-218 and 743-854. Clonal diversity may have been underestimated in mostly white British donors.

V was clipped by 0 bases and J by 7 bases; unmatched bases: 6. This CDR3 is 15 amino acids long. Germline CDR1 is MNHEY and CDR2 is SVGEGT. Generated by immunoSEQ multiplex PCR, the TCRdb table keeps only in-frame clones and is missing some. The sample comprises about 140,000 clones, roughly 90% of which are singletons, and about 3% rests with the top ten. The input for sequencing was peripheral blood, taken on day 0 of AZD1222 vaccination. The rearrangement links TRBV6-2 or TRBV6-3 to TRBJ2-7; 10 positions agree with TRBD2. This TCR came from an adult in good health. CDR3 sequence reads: CASSYSPSGSGEQYF. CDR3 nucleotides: TGTGCCAGCAGTTACTCCCCTAGCGGGAGTGGGGAGCAGTACTTC.